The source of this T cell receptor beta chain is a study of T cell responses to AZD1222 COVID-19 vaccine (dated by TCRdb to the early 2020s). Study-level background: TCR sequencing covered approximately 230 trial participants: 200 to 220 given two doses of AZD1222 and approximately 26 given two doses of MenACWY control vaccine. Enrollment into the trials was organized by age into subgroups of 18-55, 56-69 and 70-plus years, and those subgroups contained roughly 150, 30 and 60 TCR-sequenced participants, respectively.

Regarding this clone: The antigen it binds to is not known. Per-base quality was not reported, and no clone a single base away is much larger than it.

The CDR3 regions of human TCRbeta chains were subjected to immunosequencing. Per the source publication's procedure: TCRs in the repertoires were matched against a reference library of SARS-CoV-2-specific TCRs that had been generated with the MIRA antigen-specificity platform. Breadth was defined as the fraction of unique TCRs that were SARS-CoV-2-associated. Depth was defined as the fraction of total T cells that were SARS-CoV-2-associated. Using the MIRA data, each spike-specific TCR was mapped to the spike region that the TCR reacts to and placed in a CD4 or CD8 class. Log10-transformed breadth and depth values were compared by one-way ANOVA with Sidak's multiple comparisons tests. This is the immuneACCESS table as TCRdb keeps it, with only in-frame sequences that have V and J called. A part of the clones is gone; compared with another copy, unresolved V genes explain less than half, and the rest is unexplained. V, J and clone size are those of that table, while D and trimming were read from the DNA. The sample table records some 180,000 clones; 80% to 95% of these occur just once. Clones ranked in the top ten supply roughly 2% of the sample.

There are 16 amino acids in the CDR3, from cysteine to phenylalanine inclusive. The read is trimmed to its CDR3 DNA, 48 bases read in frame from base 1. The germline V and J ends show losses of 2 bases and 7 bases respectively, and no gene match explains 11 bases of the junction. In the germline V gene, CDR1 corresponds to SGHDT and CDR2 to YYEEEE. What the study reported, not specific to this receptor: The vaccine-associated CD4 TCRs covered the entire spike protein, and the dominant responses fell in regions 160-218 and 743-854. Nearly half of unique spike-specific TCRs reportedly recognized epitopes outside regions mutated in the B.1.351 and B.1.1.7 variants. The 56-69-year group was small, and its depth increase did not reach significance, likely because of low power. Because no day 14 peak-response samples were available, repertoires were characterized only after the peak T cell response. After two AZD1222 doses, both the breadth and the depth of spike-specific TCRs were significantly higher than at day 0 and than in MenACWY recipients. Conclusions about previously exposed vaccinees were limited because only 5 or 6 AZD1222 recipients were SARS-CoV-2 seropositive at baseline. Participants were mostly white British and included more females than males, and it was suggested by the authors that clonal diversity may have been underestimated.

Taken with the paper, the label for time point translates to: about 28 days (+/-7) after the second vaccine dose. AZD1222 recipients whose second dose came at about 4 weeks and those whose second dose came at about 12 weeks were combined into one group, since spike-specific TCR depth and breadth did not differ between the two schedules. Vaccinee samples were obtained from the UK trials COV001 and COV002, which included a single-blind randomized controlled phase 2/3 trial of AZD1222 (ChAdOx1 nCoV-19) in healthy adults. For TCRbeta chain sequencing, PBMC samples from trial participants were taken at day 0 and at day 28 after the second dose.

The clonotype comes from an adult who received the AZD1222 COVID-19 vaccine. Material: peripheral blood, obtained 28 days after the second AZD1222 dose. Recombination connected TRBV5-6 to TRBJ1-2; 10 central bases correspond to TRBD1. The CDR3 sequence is CASSLGLTGQGSGYTF. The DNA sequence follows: TGTGCCAGCAGCTTAGGACTAACGGGACAGGGGTCTGGCTACACCTTC. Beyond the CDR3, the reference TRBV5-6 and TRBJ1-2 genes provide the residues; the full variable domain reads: DAGVTQSPTHLIKTRGQQVTLRCSPKSGHDTVSWYQQALGQGPQFIFQYYEEEERQRGNFPDRFSGHQFPNYSSELNVNALLLGDSALYLCASSLGLTGQGSGYTFGSGTRLTVV.